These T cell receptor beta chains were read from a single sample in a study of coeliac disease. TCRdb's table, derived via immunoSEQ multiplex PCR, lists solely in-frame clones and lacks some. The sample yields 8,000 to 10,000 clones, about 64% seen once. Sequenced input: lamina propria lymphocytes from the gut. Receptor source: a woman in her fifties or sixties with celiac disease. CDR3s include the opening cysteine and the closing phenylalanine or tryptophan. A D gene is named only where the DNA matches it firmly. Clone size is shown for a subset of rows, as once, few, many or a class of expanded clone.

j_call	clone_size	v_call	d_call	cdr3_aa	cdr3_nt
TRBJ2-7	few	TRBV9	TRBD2	CASSETSGTYEQYF	TGTGCCAGCAGCGAGACTAGCGGTACCTACGAGCAGTACTTC
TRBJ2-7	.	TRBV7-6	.	CASSPRGGYEQYF	TGTGCCAGCAGCCCAAGGGGAGGCTACGAGCAGTACTTC
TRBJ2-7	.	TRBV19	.	CATGQPREQYF	TGTGCCACCGGACAGCCTCGCGAGCAGTACTTC
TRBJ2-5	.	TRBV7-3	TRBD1	CASSLDRGDETQYF	TGTGCCAGCAGCTTAGACAGGGGAGACGAGACCCAGTACTTC
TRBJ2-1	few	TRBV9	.	CASSVGAGSSYNEQFF	TGTGCCAGCAGCGTAGGGGCGGGGAGCTCCTACAATGAGCAGTTCTTC
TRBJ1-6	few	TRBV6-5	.	CASTRGNSPLHF	TGTGCCAGCACCCGGGGGAATTCACCCCTCCACTTT
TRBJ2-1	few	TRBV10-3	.	CAIRGQDLNEQFF	TGTGCCATCAGGGGGCAAGACTTAAATGAGCAGTTCTTC
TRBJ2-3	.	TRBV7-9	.	CASSLELEPTQYF	TGTGCCAGCAGCTTGGAGCTAGAACCTACGCAGTATTTT
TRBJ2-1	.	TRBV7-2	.	CASSLVGGAGNEQFF	TGTGCCAGCAGCCTAGTAGGTGGTGCAGGCAATGAGCAGTTCTTC
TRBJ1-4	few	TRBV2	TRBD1	CASNPQGASEKLFF	TGTGCCAGCAACCCGCAGGGGGCCAGTGAAAAACTGTTTTTT
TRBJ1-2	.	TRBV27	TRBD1	CASRLSGQGYGYTF	TGTGCCAGCAGACTCTCGGGACAGGGCTATGGCTACACCTTC
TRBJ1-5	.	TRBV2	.	CASSEAGSSQPQHF	TGTGCCAGCAGTGAAGCTGGGAGCTCTCAGCCCCAGCATTTT
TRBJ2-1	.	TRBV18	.	CASSPPGQDRQFF	TGTGCCAGCTCACCACCTGGGCAGGATCGGCAGTTCTTC
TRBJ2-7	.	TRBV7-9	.	CASSLAGAFYEQYF	TGTGCCAGCAGCTTAGCGGGAGCGTTCTACGAGCAGTACTTC
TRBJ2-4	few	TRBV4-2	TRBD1	CASSQEQGQGFIQYF	TGTGCCAGCAGCCAAGAACAGGGACAGGGGTTCATTCAGTACTTC
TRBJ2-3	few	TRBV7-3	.	CASSFTGSGTDTQYF	TGTGCCAGCAGCTTTACAGGGTCGGGCACAGATACGCAGTATTTT
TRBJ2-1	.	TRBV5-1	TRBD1	CASSSVVGQDGDEQFF	TGCGCCAGCAGCTCGGTGGTCGGACAGGATGGAGATGAGCAGTTCTTC
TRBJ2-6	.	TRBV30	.	CAWSRTDSGANVLTF	TGTGCCTGGAGCCGGACAGACTCTGGGGCCAACGTCCTGACTTTC
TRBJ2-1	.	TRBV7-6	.	CASSLGRNEQFF	TGTGCCAGCAGCTTGGGGCGCAATGAGCAGTTCTTC
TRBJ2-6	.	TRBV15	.	CATSSADFNVLTF	TGTGCCACCAGCAGTGCCGACTTCAACGTCCTGACTTTC
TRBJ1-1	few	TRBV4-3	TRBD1	CASSLEDRGRTEAFF	TGCGCCAGCAGCCTTGAGGACAGGGGGAGGACTGAAGCTTTCTTT
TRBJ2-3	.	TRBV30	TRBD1	CAWSRGPTDTQYF	TGTGCCTGGAGCAGGGGGCCCACAGATACGCAGTATTTT
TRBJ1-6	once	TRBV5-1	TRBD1	CASSRDREAPLHF	TGCGCCAGCAGCCGGGACAGGGAGGCACCCCTCCACTTT
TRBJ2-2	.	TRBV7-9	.	CASSPDTGELFF	TGTGCCAGCAGCCCGGACACCGGGGAGCTGTTTTTT
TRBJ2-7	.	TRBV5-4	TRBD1	CASRRDRSSYEQYF	TGTGCCAGCAGGAGGGACAGATCGTCCTACGAGCAGTACTTC
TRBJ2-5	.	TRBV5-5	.	CASSQVSGTRQETQYF	TGTGCCAGCAGCCAGGTATCCGGGACTCGCCAAGAGACCCAGTACTTC
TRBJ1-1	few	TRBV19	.	CASSIAQPNTEAFF	TGTGCCAGTAGTATCGCACAGCCAAACACTGAAGCTTTCTTT
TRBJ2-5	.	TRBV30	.	CAWGGGETQYF	TGTGCCTGGGGTGGCGGGGAGACCCAGTACTTC
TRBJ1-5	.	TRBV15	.	CATSSFQGPNQPQHF	TGTGCCACCAGCAGTTTCCAGGGTCCCAATCAGCCCCAGCATTTT
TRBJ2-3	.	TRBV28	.	CASSLYQGSTDTQYF	TGTGCCAGCAGTTTATATCAGGGGAGCACAGATACGCAGTATTTT
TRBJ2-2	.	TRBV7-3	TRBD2	CASSPTSGRSGTGELFF	TGTGCCAGCAGCCCGACTAGCGGGAGGTCGGGCACCGGGGAGCTGTTTTTT
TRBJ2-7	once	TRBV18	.	CASSWSGVDEQYF	TGTGCCAGCTCCTGGTCGGGGGTTGACGAGCAGTACTTC
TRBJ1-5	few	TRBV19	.	CASVQGNGNQPQHF	TGTGCCAGTGTCCAGGGAAATGGAAATCAGCCCCAGCATTTT
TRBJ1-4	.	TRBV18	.	CASFHARGANEKLFF	TGTGCCAGCTTCCACGCCAGGGGTGCTAATGAAAAACTGTTTTTT